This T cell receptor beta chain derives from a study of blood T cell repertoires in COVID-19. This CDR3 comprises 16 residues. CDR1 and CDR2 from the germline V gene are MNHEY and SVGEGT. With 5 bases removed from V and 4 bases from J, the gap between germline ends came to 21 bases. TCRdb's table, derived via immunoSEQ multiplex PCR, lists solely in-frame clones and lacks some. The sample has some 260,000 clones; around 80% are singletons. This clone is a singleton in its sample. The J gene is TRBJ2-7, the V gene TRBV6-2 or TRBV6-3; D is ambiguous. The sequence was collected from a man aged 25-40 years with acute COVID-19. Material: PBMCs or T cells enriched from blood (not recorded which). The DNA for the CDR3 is TGTGCCAGCAGTAACCTTGACCAGAGAGGTTCTTACGAGCAGTACGTC. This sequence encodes CASSNLDQRGSYEQYV.